This T cell receptor beta chain is drawn from a study of regulatory T cells in long-lasting Graves disease. Time point in this sample: newly diagnosed GD, antithyroid drugs for less than 3 months. Construction of the TCR library relied on RNA isolated from PBMCs. Clinicians diagnosed Graves' disease using American Thyroid Association guidelines. V lost 4 bases to trimming and J lost 4 bases, with 12 bases between them. This CDR3 spans 14 amino acids. According to the study, TCR beta libraries were built with iRepertoire HTBI primers and CDR3-region Arm-PCR. TCRdb ran MiXCR on the multiplex PCR reads and lists one entry per CDR3 protein. Altogether hundreds of thousands of distinct CDR3 sequences are present, 15% to 19% being singletons, with the ten largest covering 22%. This clonotype has at least ten counts. No antigen is known for it. Findings and limits, study-wide: Graves' patients with persistent disease showed TCR diversity lower than patients newly diagnosed. The number of shared public clonotypes was higher in persistent patients (around 2,500) than new patients (more than 850).

J is TRBJ2-3 and V is TRBV12-3 or TRBV12-4; a weak D match, TRBD2 (5 bases). Sequenced material: peripheral blood mononuclear cells (PBMCs), taken at new diagnosis, from a patient treated with antithyroid drugs. The TCR comes from a female donor with Graves disease. The CDR3 reads CASSSDPGADTQYF. CDR3 nucleotide sequence: TGTGCCAGCAGTTCCGATCCCGGGGCAGATACGCAGTATTTT.